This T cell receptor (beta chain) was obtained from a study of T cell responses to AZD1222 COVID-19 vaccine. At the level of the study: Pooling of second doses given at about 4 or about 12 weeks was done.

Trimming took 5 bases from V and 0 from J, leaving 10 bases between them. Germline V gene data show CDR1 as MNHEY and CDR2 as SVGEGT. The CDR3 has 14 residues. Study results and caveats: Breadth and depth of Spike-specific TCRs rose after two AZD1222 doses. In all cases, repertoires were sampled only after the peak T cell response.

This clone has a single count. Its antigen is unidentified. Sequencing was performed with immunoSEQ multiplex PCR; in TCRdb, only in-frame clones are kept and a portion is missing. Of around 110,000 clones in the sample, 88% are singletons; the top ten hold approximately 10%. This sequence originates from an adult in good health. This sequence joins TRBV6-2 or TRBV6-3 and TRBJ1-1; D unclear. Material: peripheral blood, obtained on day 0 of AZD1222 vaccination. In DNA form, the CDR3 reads TGTGCCAGCAGTAAAAGGGATCTGAACACTGAAGCTTTCTTT. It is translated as CASSKRDLNTEAFF.